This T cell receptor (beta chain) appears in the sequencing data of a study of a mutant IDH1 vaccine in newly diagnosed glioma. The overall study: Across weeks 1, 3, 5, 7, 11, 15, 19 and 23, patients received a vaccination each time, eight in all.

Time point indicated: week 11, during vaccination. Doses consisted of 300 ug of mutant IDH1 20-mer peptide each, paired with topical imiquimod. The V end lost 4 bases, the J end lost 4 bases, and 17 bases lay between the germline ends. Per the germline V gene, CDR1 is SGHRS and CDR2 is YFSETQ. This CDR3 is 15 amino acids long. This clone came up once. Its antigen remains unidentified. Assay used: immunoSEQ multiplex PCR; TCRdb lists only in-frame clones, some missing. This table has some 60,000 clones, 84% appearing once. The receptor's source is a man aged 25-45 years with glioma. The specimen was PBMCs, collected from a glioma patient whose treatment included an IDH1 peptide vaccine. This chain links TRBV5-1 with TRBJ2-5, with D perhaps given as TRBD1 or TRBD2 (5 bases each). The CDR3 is CASSVGTTSRETQYF. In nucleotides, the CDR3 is TGCGCCAGCAGCGTAGGGACGACCTCGAGAGAGACCCAGTACTTC.